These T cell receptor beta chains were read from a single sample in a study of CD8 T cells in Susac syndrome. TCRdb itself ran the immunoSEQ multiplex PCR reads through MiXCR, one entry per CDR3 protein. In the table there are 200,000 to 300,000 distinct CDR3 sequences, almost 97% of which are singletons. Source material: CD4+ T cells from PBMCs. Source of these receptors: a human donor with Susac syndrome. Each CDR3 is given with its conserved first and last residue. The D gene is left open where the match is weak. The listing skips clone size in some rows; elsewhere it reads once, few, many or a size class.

TGTGCCAGCTCACAGACTGAGGACGGGGAGCTGTTTTTT	CASSQTEDGELFF	TRBV18	TRBJ2-2	.	.
TGCAGCGTCAAACCAGCGGACGGCGGGGAGACCCAGTACTTC	CSVKPADGGETQYF	TRBV29-1	TRBJ2-5	.	.
TGTGCCAGCACCCCAAACCCAGGCGCGTCGCAGTTCTTC	CASTPNPGASQFF	TRBV11-3	TRBJ2-1	.	.
TGCAGTGCTAGAGATCCAGCGGGGGCCCCCTACGAGCAGTACTTC	CSARDPAGAPYEQYF	TRBV20-1	TRBJ2-7	TRBD2	.
TGTGCCTGGAGTGTCGAGAGCGGGAGATACCAAGAGACCCAGTACTTC	CAWSVESGRYQETQYF	TRBV30	TRBJ2-5	TRBD2	.
TGTGCCAGCAGCCTAAAATCGGGGGCTGGGACAGATACGCAGTATTTT	CASSLKSGAGTDTQYF	TRBV7-2	TRBJ2-3	.	.
TGTGCCAGCAGTTTGTCCAGAAGGCCCTATGGCTACACCTTC	CASSLSRRPYGYTF	TRBV12-3/TRBV12-4	TRBJ1-2	.	.
TGTGCCAGCAGTCCTCCAGCTACGGTGAACACTGAAGCTTTCTTT	CASSPPATVNTEAFF	TRBV28	TRBJ1-1	.	.
TGTGCCAGTACCCTGACAGGGGCCCGACAGTATGGCTACACCTTC	CASTLTGARQYGYTF	TRBV19	TRBJ1-2	TRBD1	.
TGTGCCAGCAGCTTAGCAGGAGGGAACACTGAAGCTTTCTTT	CASSLAGGNTEAFF	TRBV11-2	TRBJ1-1	.	few
TGTGCCAGCAGCTTGACTAGCGGGAGTAGAGAGACCCAGTACTTC	CASSLTSGSRETQYF	TRBV9	TRBJ2-5	TRBD2	.
TGTGCCAGCAGCTTAACGGGACTAGGCACAGATACGCAGTATTTT	CASSLTGLGTDTQYF	TRBV12-3/TRBV12-4	TRBJ2-3	TRBD2	.
TGTGCCAGCAGCCAACCTACAGGGCATGAGCAGTTCTTC	CASSQPTGHEQFF	TRBV4-2	TRBJ2-1	.	.
TGCAGTGCTAGAGATATGACAGGGAGGGAGACCCAGTACTTC	CSARDMTGRETQYF	TRBV20-1	TRBJ2-5	.	.
TGTGCCAGCAGCCTGGCGCTGGACCAAGCCTACGAGCAGTACTTC	CASSLALDQAYEQYF	TRBV3-1	TRBJ2-7	.	.
TGTGCCAGCAGCTTAAAGGCTAGCACAGATACGCAGTATTTT	CASSLKASTDTQYF	TRBV5-6	TRBJ2-3	.	few
TGCAGTCTCTCAGTTGGGGCTAGCGGATATCAAGAGACCCAGTACTTC	CSLSVGASGYQETQYF	TRBV29-1	TRBJ2-5	TRBD2	.
TGTGCCAGCACGGGGGCAGGGGGAGAGACCCAGTACTTC	CASTGAGGETQYF	TRBV28	TRBJ2-5	.	once
TGTGCCAGCAGCCAAGACATGGCTCAGCCCCAGCATTTT	CASSQDMAQPQHF	TRBV4-2	TRBJ1-5	.	.
TGCGCCAGCAGCTTGGCTACCCTGGTGAGGTACCAAGAGACCCAGTACTTC	CASSLATLVRYQETQYF	TRBV5-1	TRBJ2-5	.	.
TGTGCCTGGAGTGTGGCCCGGGGGGGGAATGAGCAGTTCTTC	CAWSVARGGNEQFF	TRBV30	TRBJ2-1	TRBD2	.
TGCAGCGCCCCGGGGGGCAGGGGGTATGGCTACACCTTC	CSAPGGRGYGYTF	TRBV29-1	TRBJ1-2	TRBD1	.
TGTGCCTGGAGTGCGAGGGCCCGAATCTCTGGGGCCAACGTCCTGACTTTC	CAWSARARISGANVLTF	TRBV30	TRBJ2-6	.	.
TGTGCCACCAGCAGGGGTGGGGCGGTGTTGGAGACCCAGTACTTC	CATSRGGAVLETQYF	TRBV15	TRBJ2-5	.	.
TGCGCCAGCAGCTTGAATGCGTTGGACAGTGCCTACGAGCAGTACTTC	CASSLNALDSAYEQYF	TRBV5-1	TRBJ2-7	.	.
TGTGCCAGCAGTTCCCGGATCCGCCAGGGCACTGAAGCTTTCTTT	CASSSRIRQGTEAFF	TRBV27	TRBJ1-1	.	once
TGTGCCAGCACAGTAGGTTCCTACGAGCAGTACTTC	CASTVGSYEQYF	TRBV28	TRBJ2-7	.	.
TGTGCCAGCAGTTTACCGCCATACAATGAGCAGTTCTTC	CASSLPPYNEQFF	TRBV12-3/TRBV12-4	TRBJ2-1	.	.
TGTGCCAGCAGCGTGGACTCTAAATCCTACGAGCAGTACTTC	CASSVDSKSYEQYF	TRBV9	TRBJ2-7	.	.
TGTGCCAGCAGCTTTACCGTGGGGGGCAGGGGTAACACTGAAGCTTTCTTT	CASSFTVGGRGNTEAFF	TRBV7-9	TRBJ1-1	.	.
TGCAGTGCTAGAATGGGAAGTACGAACACTGAAGCTTTCTTT	CSARMGSTNTEAFF	TRBV20-1	TRBJ1-1	.	once
TGCAGTGCTAGAGCCCCGGTCCCACTAGCGCTCAATGAGCAGTTCTTC	CSARAPVPLALNEQFF	TRBV20-1	TRBJ2-1	TRBD2	.
TGCAGTGCTAGCGGGACACGGGTATCCGGGGAGCTGTTTTTT	CSASGTRVSGELFF	TRBV20-1	TRBJ2-2	.	.
TGCAGCGTTCCTAGGGGCCCCACAGGGGACGGCGAGACCCAGTACTTC	CSVPRGPTGDGETQYF	TRBV29-1	TRBJ2-5	TRBD1	.
TGTGCCATCGCCCGCCGGGACAGGAACACCGGGGAGCTGTTTTTT	CAIARRDRNTGELFF	TRBV7-9	TRBJ2-2	TRBD1	.
TGTGCCTGGAGTCCACGGGACAGGGGGTCCAATCAGCCCCAGCATTTT	CAWSPRDRGSNQPQHF	TRBV30	TRBJ1-5	TRBD1	once
TGTGCCAGCAGCCGGGGGTTGGGGACCGACATTCAGTACTTC	CASSRGLGTDIQYF	TRBV13	TRBJ2-4	.	.
TGCAGCGCCCTGAGGGGGGGCTGGGATGGCTACACCTTC	CSALRGGWDGYTF	TRBV29-1	TRBJ1-2	.	.
TGCAGTGCTAGAGATGTTGGGGCCGGCAAAAACATTCAGTACTTC	CSARDVGAGKNIQYF	TRBV20-1	TRBJ2-4	.	.
TGTGCCATCTGGCGGGAGGGGCGAAAGGAGCAGTTCTTC	CAIWREGRKEQFF	TRBV10-3	TRBJ2-1	TRBD2	.
TGTGCCACGAAAGGGGCCGCTAATGAAAAACTGTTTTTT	CATKGAANEKLFF	TRBV11-3	TRBJ1-4	.	.
TGCAGTGCTTCTGACACCTACGAGCAGTACTTC	CSASDTYEQYF	TRBV20-1	TRBJ2-7	.	.
TGTGCCATCAACACCCGTGCCGGGGAGCTGTTTTTT	CAINTRAGELFF	TRBV10-3	TRBJ2-2	.	.